These 4 T cell receptor beta chains came from one sample sequenced in a study of T cell responses to AZD1222 COVID-19 vaccine. Assay used: immunoSEQ multiplex PCR; TCRdb lists only in-frame clones, some missing. The table has about 140,000 clones, approximately 95% seen once. Sample: peripheral blood, taken on day 0 of MenACWY control vaccination. These receptor sequences come from an adult in good health.

The chain carries TRBV7-2 and TRBJ2-7; D is unclear. The germline V gene has CDR1 SGHTA and CDR2 FQGNSA. The CDR3 length is 15 residues. V dropped 0 bases and J dropped 2 bases, with 11 bases sitting between them. DNA for the CDR3: TGTGCCAGCAGCTTAGCGACGGCCGGCCCCTACGAGCAGTACTTC. This sequence encodes CASSLATAGPYEQYF.

In this sample, this clone turned up once. This rearrangement joins TRBV6-1 to TRBJ1-5; TRBD1 is a possible D gene (5 bases). CDR3 length equals 15 residues. V was pared by 2 bases and J by 2 bases, with 10 bases between. Germline-derived CDR1 and CDR2 are MNHNS and SASEGT. The chain's CDR3 is CASSEHGGGNQPQHF. DNA of the CDR3: TGTGCCAGCAGTGAACATGGGGGAGGCAATCAGCCCCAGCATTTT.

The V and J genes are TRBV29-1 and TRBJ2-7; 8 nucleotides align to TRBD1. Per germline, CDR1 SQVTM and CDR2 ANQGSEA. V lost 7 bases and J lost 3; bases outside the gene matches: 8. The CDR3 extends over 13 amino acids. The CDR3 loop is CSAARDRGYEQYF. Written as DNA, the CDR3 is TGCAGCGCAGCCAGAGACAGGGGCTACGAGCAGTACTTC.

This clone was seen a handful of times. This chain joins TRBV5-1 and TRBJ1-1; no clear D. CDR3 length: 14 residues. The germline CDR1 and CDR2 sequences are SGHRS and YFSETQ. Trimming shortened V by 5 bases and J by 1 base, and 12 bases separated the two germline ends. DNA for the CDR3: TGCGCCAGCAGTAACGACCCTGGGAACACTGAAGCTTTCTTT. It codes for CASSNDPGNTEAFF.